This T cell receptor beta chain is from a study of blood T cell repertoires in COVID-19. Study information: Spain, Italy and the United States supplied samples that represented acute and convalescent COVID-19. Sources were T cells, B-cell-depleted T cells, or PBMCs; the material itself was cDNA or gDNA.

Original data processing: It was from reference gene primer amplification that nucleated cell counts were estimated. Using immunoSEQ multiplex PCR, the repertoire was profiled, and TCRdb retains in-frame clones only, with some absent. That table furnishes V, J and clone size, whereas the DNA furnished D and trimming. The table shows 60,000 to 75,000 clones, with around 85% occurring only once. With respect to this clone: The same CDR3 arises from other DNA sequences in this sample as well.

The CDR3 loop spans 14 amino acids. V lost 0 bases, J lost 2 bases, and 8 bases lay in between. Germline loops: CDR1 SGHVS, CDR2 FQNEAQ. The chain recombines TRBV7-8 with TRBJ2-7; D remains ambiguous. The sample comprised peripheral blood. This TCR derives from a woman older than 75 with active or convalescent COVID-19. The CDR3 region has the DNA TGTGCCAGCAGCTTAGCGGCTAGGACCTACGAGCAGTACTTC. Translation: CASSLAARTYEQYF.